These 30 T cell receptor beta chains were sequenced from one sample in a study of shared clonotypes between healthy human individuals. The assay was immunoSEQ multiplex PCR, and TCRdb's table has in-frame clones only and misses some. The sample carries 1.4 million to 1.5 million clones, roughly 95% recorded once. Sequenced material: naive CD4+ T cells sorted from blood. As for subset: CD45RA+ positively selected. Source of these receptors: a man aged 25 to 40 in good health.

The chain employs TRBV11-2 and TRBJ1-2; TRBD1 might be the D (6 bases). Germline CDR1 SGHAT, CDR2 FQNNGV. The CDR3 runs to 13 residues. Between the trimmed V and J ends, which lost 5 bases and 8 bases, there was a span of 15 bases. The CDR3: CASSPPGGPGYTF. The CDR3 DNA is TGTGCCAGCAGCCCCCCCGGGGGCCCGGGCTACACCTTC.

The sample holds a few counts of this clone. The rearrangement links TRBV30 to TRBJ2-5; D is possibly TRBD2 (6 bases). The CDR3 consists of 14 residues. V was cut by 0 bases and J by 1 base, with 9 bases left in between. From germline, CDR1 is GTSNPN and CDR2 SVGIG (reference sequence). This chain's CDR3 is CAWSVGGAQETQYF. The CDR3 nucleotides are TGTGCCTGGAGTGTAGGAGGGGCCCAAGAGACCCAGTACTTC.

This sequence joins TRBV10-1 and TRBJ1-1; D ambiguous. Germline assignment: CDR1 WNHNN and CDR2 SYGVQD (reference sequence). The CDR3 loop spans 13 amino acids. The germline V and J ends were trimmed by 4 bases and 1 base, with 7 bases remaining between them. The CDR3 coding sequence is TGCGCCAGCAGTGGGGCGGGGAACACTGAAGCTTTCTTT. Translation: CASSGAGNTEAFF.

The chain is built from TRBV7-2 and TRBJ1-3; tentatively, D is TRBD1 (6 bases). The V and J ends lost 3 bases and 8 bases respectively, with 20 bases between them. The V gene's germline CDR1 is SGHTA and CDR2 FQGNSA. CDR3 length: 16 residues. CDR3 sequence (DNA): TGTGCCAGCAGCTTTCGTGCAAGGACAGAGGGGTACACCATATATTTT. It translates to CASSFRARTEGYTIYF.

In regard to this clone: Other DNA sequences in this specimen translate into the identical CDR3. The rearrangement joins TRBV20-1 to TRBJ2-1; D call uncertain. The CDR3 is 10 amino acids. The V end was cut by 1 base, the J end by 10 bases, with 5 bases between. Germline assignment: CDR1 DFQATT and CDR2 SNEGSKA (reference sequence). The CDR3 DNA is TGCAGTGCTAGAGGCCCAGAGCAGTTCTTC. Protein product: CSARGPEQFF.

The rearrangement links TRBV5-1 to TRBJ2-5; 7 bases align to TRBD1. The V and J ends lost 5 bases and 5 bases, in that order; junction bases with no gene match: 9. The CDR3 loop spans 14 amino acids. Per germline, CDR1 SGHRS and CDR2 YFSETQ. CDR3 loop: CASSSGQEWETQYF. Here the CDR3 DNA reads TGCGCCAGCAGTTCCGGACAGGAGTGGGAGACCCAGTACTTC.

The CDR3 spells CASVTPGRGYTF. CDR3 coding DNA: TGTGCCAGCGTTACACCCGGGCGCGGCTACACCTTC. The chain has TRBV28 and TRBJ1-2, with no clear D. The germline gives CDR1 MDHEN, CDR2 SYDVKM. There are 12 residues in the CDR3. Deletions cut 8 bases from V and 8 bases from J, with 15 bases between.

This rearrangement joins TRBV2 to TRBJ1-1; D ambiguous. Germline CDR1 and CDR2: SNHLY and FYNNEI. V was shortened by 5 bases and J by 6 bases, with 10 bases between the two germline ends. The CDR3 extends over 12 amino acids. Here the CDR3 DNA reads TGTGCCAGCAGTATCGAGAGATCTGAAGCTTTCTTT. Translating it yields CASSIERSEAFF.

Of note for this clone: The sample contains more than one DNA sequence encoding this CDR3. The CDR3 DNA follows: TGTGCCAGCAGTCCCCCGGCTTATGGCTACACCTTC. It encodes CASSPPAYGYTF. This chain links TRBV28 with TRBJ1-2; D gene ambiguous. V was pared by 5 bases and J by 5 bases, with 9 bases between. The CDR3 consists of 12 residues. Looked up from germline, CDR1 is MDHEN and CDR2 is SYDVKM.

The chain carries TRBV6-5 and TRBJ2-3; D is unresolved. V was trimmed by 5 bases and J by 1 base, leaving 7 bases between them. There are 13 residues in the CDR3. The germline V gene encodes CDR1 MNHEY and CDR2 SVGAGI. CDR3 residues: CASSAPGTDTQYF. The CDR3, as DNA: TGTGCCAGCAGTGCTCCCGGCACAGATACGCAGTATTTT.

The J gene is TRBJ2-1, the V gene TRBV15; 7 positions agree with TRBD2. This CDR3 contains 16 residues. The J segment lost 7 bases and the V segment lost 0 bases, leaving 9 bases of the junction unmatched. Germline V gives CDR1 LNHNV, CDR2 YYDKDF (reference sequence). In nucleotides, the CDR3 is TGTGCCACCAGCAGAGATATGAGCGGGGTTGGGAATGAGCAGTTCTTC. Encoded protein: CATSRDMSGVGNEQFF.

Details on this clone: Other DNA sequences in this sample translate to the same CDR3. The chain uses TRBV28 and TRBJ2-5, with a weak D call TRBD1 (5 bases). V lost 2 bases and J 2 bases, leaving 6 bases between the germline ends. This CDR3 has 13 residues. CDR1 is MDHEN, CDR2 SYDVKM, per germline. Here the CDR3 reads CASSLPGQETQYF. The CDR3 DNA reads as TGTGCCAGCAGTTTACCAGGGCAAGAGACCCAGTACTTC.

Comment on this clone: The sample carries other DNA sequences with the same CDR3. V is TRBV27 and J is TRBJ2-7; TRBD1 matches at 11 bases. The CDR3 extends over 14 amino acids. J gave up 4 bases and V 6 bases, and 5 bases lay outside the gene matches. The germline gives CDR1 MNHEY, CDR2 SMNVEV (reference sequence). The CDR3 nucleotides are TGTGCCAGCAGGAGGACAGGGGGCACGTACGAGCAGTACTTC. Translated: CASRRTGGTYEQYF.

The genes are TRBV28 and TRBJ1-2; D gene ambiguous. Between the trimmed V and J ends, which lost 6 bases and 7 bases, there was a span of 24 bases. The CDR3 contains 16 residues. Per the germline V gene, CDR1 is MDHEN and CDR2 is SYDVKM. CDR3 loop: CASRAPPGRLVGGYTF. Written as DNA, the CDR3 is TGTGCCAGCAGGGCCCCACCGGGCCGCCTGGTAGGTGGCTACACCTTC.

The chain employs TRBV7-6 and TRBJ2-6; TRBD1 matches 8 bases. Trimming took 3 bases from V and 0 from J; bases not matched to a gene: 10. Germline V gene sequence: CDR1 SGHVS, CDR2 FNYEAQ. This CDR3 is built from 19 residues. CDR3 DNA sequence: TGTGCCAGCAGCTTCAGGCTGGGACAGGTTAACTCTGGGGCCAACGTCCTGACTTTC. The encoded protein is CASSFRLGQVNSGANVLTF.

The genes are TRBV15 and TRBJ1-3; TRBD1 agrees at 7 bases. CDR3 length: 15 residues. With 1 base clipped from V and 4 bases from J, the junction kept 4 bases outside the gene matches. In germline, CDR1 is LNHNV, CDR2 YYDKDF (reference sequence). Here the CDR3 DNA reads TGTGCCACCAGCAGAGCCCCGGGACAGGGAAACACCATATATTTT. Protein: CATSRAPGQGNTIYF.

The chain joins TRBV7-6 to TRBJ2-5, with TRBD2 matching over 10 bases. From germline, CDR1 is SGHVS and CDR2 FNYEAQ. Trimming removed 3 bases from V and 5 bases from J; junction bases left unmatched: 9. CDR3 length equals 16 residues. CDR3 in DNA: TGTGCCAGCAGCTTTGGGAAGCGGGAGGGCCGGGAGACCCAGTACTTC. Its protein is CASSFGKREGRETQYF.

Here the CDR3 reads CASSESVTGANVLTF. The CDR3 bases are TGTGCCAGCAGTGAGTCCGTAACTGGGGCCAACGTCCTGACTTTC. This rearrangement joins TRBV2 to TRBJ2-6, with D uncertain. This CDR3 has 15 residues. Trimming pared 3 bases from V and 2 bases from J, leaving 8 bases between. Per germline, CDR1 SNHLY and CDR2 FYNNEI.

This chain links TRBV7-9 with TRBJ2-1; no clear D. The CDR3 has 15 amino acids. Germline-derived CDR1 and CDR2 are SEHNR and FQNEAQ (reference sequence). V lost 5 bases and J lost 0, with 11 bases in between. This chain's CDR3 is CASSIDGSSYNEQFF. DNA for the CDR3: TGTGCCAGCAGCATAGACGGTAGCTCCTACAATGAGCAGTTCTTC.

This sequence joins TRBV5-8 and TRBJ2-5; TRBD1 matches at 7 bases. Germline trimming cut 4 bases from V and 4 bases from J; bases unmatched to any gene: 13. This CDR3 has 16 amino acids. Germline CDR1 SGHTS, CDR2 YDEGEE. The CDR3 sequence is CASSRRTGVGSETQYF. As DNA, the CDR3 is TGTGCCAGCAGCCGACGTACAGGGGTTGGGTCAGAGACCCAGTACTTC.

This sequence joins TRBV18 and TRBJ2-3; the match to TRBD2 covers 11 bases. With 2 bases clipped from V and 4 bases from J, the junction kept 8 bases outside the gene matches. The CDR3 length is 17 residues. Germline CDR1 is KGHSH and CDR2 is LQKENI. As DNA, the CDR3 is TGTGCCAGCTCACCATCCGGTAGCGGGAGGGCCGCAGATACGCAGTATTTT. It translates to CASSPSGSGRAADTQYF.

This chain links TRBV6-5 with TRBJ2-3; D possibly corresponds to TRBD1 (6 bases). Germline lookup yields CDR1 MNHEY and CDR2 SVGAGI. V gave up 7 bases and J gave up 3 bases, with 11 bases separating them. The CDR3 is made up of 13 amino acids. The CDR3 sequence is CASTKTGTDTQYF. DNA of the CDR3: TGTGCCAGCACCAAAACAGGGACAGATACGCAGTATTTT.

The V and J genes are TRBV21-1 and TRBJ2-1. TRBV21-1 is a listed pseudogene. The CDR3 is 13 residues long. CDR3 DNA sequence: TGTGCCAGCAGCAGACCCCCCGACAATGAGCAGTTCTTC. This sequence encodes CASSRPPDNEQFF.

The genes are TRBV27 and TRBJ2-2; D unresolved. The germline CDR1 and CDR2 sequences are MNHEY and SMNVEV (reference sequence). CDR3 length equals 15 residues. V was cut by 1 base and J by 6 bases, with 12 bases left in between. The CDR3 DNA reads as TGTGCCAGCAGTTTATTCCCGGAGTCTTCCGGGGAGCTGTTTTTT. This translates into CASSLFPESSGELFF.

V gene TRBV6-1 combines with J gene TRBJ1-1; possibly TRBD1 for D (6 bases). CDR3 size: 14 residues. V gave up 4 bases and J gave up 4 bases, with 13 bases separating them. Germline-derived CDR1 and CDR2 are MNHNS and SASEGT. The CDR3 region has the DNA TGTGCCAGCAGTGCTAAACAGGGATCCACTGAAGCTTTCTTT. Protein product: CASSAKQGSTEAFF.

The chain joins TRBV7-8 to TRBJ2-1, with 9 positions matching TRBD2. Germline V gene sequence: CDR1 SGHVS, CDR2 FQNEAQ. The V gene end was trimmed by 1 base and the J gene end by 7 bases; junction bases not matched to a gene: 5. The CDR3 consists of 15 residues. CDR3 in amino acids: CASSLVVSGRNEQFF. The CDR3 nucleotides are TGTGCCAGCAGCTTAGTTGTTAGCGGGAGAAATGAGCAGTTCTTC.

The table lists this clone with a count of one. The chain combines TRBV6-1 with TRBJ1-1; 7 positions agree with TRBD1. Losses at the gene ends were 5 bases for V and 3 bases for J; bases not matched to a gene: 9. The CDR3 consists of 15 residues. CDR1 MNHNS and CDR2 SASEGT come from the germline V gene. CDR3 sequence (DNA): TGTGCCAGCAGTCTTAGGGGGCTCGGGGACACTGAAGCTTTCTTT. This codes for CASSLRGLGDTEAFF.

Concerning this clone: The same CDR3 is also encoded by other DNA sequences in this sample. The chain couples TRBV6-6 to TRBJ2-1, with D perhaps matching TRBD1 (5 bases). There are 13 residues in the CDR3. Germline assignment: CDR1 MNHNY and CDR2 SVGAGI (reference sequence). Trimming removed 7 bases from V and 0 bases from J, with 7 bases in between. The CDR3 protein is CASTQGSYNEQFF. The CDR3, as DNA: TGTGCCAGCACCCAGGGCTCCTACAATGAGCAGTTCTTC.

V gene TRBV18 combines with J gene TRBJ2-7; TRBD1 matches at 9 bases. There are 16 residues in the CDR3. CDR1 KGHSH and CDR2 LQKENI come from the germline V gene. Trimming at V came to 3 bases and at J to 3 bases, leaving 9 bases not matched to a gene. The CDR3 reads CASSPLGQGKDYEQYF. CDR3 in DNA: TGTGCCAGCTCACCCTTGGGACAGGGAAAAGACTACGAGCAGTACTTC. Drawing the rest from reference TRBV18 and TRBJ2-7, the complete variable domain is NAGVMQNPRHLVRRRGQEARLRCSPMKGHSHVYWYRQLPEEGLKFMVYLQKENIIDESGMPKERFSAEFPKEGPSILRIQQVVRGDSAAYFCASSPLGQGKDYEQYFGPGTRLTVT.

The chain uses TRBV18 and TRBJ1-1; D is uncertain. CDR3 length equals 16 residues. From germline, CDR1 is KGHSH and CDR2 LQKENI. The V and J ends lost 1 base and 3 bases respectively, with 15 bases between them. The CDR3 DNA sequence: TGTGCCAGCTCACCACAGGGTATAGGGTCGGACACTGAAGCTTTCTTT. Residues: CASSPQGIGSDTEAFF. Drawing the rest from reference TRBV18 and TRBJ1-1, the complete variable domain is NAGVMQNPRHLVRRRGQEARLRCSPMKGHSHVYWYRQLPEEGLKFMVYLQKENIIDESGMPKERFSAEFPKEGPSILRIQQVVRGDSAAYFCASSPQGIGSDTEAFFGQGTRLTVV.